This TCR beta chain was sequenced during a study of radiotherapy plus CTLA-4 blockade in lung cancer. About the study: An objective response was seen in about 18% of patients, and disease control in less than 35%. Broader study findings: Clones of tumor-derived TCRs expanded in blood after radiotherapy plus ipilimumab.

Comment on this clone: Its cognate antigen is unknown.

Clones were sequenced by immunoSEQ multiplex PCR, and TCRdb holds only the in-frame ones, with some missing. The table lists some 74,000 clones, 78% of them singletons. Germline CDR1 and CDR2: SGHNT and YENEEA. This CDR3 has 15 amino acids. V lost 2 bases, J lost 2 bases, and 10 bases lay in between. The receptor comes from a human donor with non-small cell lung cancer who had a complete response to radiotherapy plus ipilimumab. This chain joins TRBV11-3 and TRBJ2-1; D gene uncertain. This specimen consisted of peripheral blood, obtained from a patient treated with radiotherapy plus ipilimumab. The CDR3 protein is CASSLSASPYNEQFF. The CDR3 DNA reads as TGTGCCAGCAGCTTATCTGCGTCGCCCTACAATGAGCAGTTCTTC.